A selection of T cell receptor beta chains follows, all from one sample in a study of shared clonotypes between healthy human individuals. Here immunoSEQ multiplex PCR was the method, and the copy in TCRdb shows in-frame clones only, minus some. The sample carries 2.3 million or so clones, 90% to 95% recorded once. The specimen was naive CD4+ T cells from PBMCs. The receptors derive from a man between 18 and 29 years old in good health. Some clones in this sample may be carry-over from other donors' samples. Each CDR3 is given with its conserved first and last residue. D genes are given only for firm matches. A clone size is listed for some rows: how often the clone was seen (once, few, many), or a class if it is expanded.

d_gene: NA; v_gene: TRBV21-1; j_gene: TRBJ2-5; abundance: NA; CDR3aa: CASSKACQGQETQYF; CDR3nt: TGTGCCAGCAGCAAAGCGTGCCAGGGACAAGAGACCCAGTACTTC
d_gene: TRBD1; v_gene: TRBV30; j_gene: TRBJ1-2; abundance: NA; CDR3aa: CAGHQGATHYGYTF; CDR3nt: TGTGCCGGACACCAGGGGGCGACGCACTATGGCTACACCTTC
d_gene: NA; v_gene: TRBV28; j_gene: TRBJ2-7; abundance: NA; CDR3aa: CASSLGGAEDEQYF; CDR3nt: TGTGCCAGCAGTTTGGGGGGGGCCGAGGACGAGCAGTACTTC
d_gene: TRBD2; v_gene: TRBV7-2; j_gene: TRBJ2-1; abundance: NA; CDR3aa: CASSLNPSGGPDNEQFF; CDR3nt: TGTGCCAGCAGCTTAAATCCATCGGGAGGGCCTGACAATGAGCAGTTCTTC
d_gene: NA; v_gene: TRBV28; j_gene: TRBJ2-7; abundance: NA; CDR3aa: CASRRGQAPYEQYF; CDR3nt: TGTGCCAGCCGCCGTGGGCAGGCCCCCTACGAGCAGTACTTC
d_gene: NA; v_gene: TRBV4-3; j_gene: TRBJ1-5; abundance: NA; CDR3aa: CASSQDRSLLPQHF; CDR3nt: TGCGCCAGCAGCCAAGACAGGTCCCTTTTGCCCCAGCATTTT
d_gene: TRBD2; v_gene: TRBV7-2; j_gene: TRBJ2-1; abundance: NA; CDR3aa: CASSFRGGSYNEQFF; CDR3nt: TGTGCCAGCAGCTTCCGGGGAGGGTCCTACAATGAGCAGTTCTTC
d_gene: TRBD1; v_gene: TRBV5-1; j_gene: TRBJ2-3; abundance: NA; CDR3aa: CASSSRDRATDTQYF; CDR3nt: TGCGCCAGCAGCTCCAGAGACAGGGCCACAGATACGCAGTATTTT
d_gene: NA; v_gene: TRBV5-8; j_gene: TRBJ1-5; abundance: NA; CDR3aa: CASSRDGYSNQPQHF; CDR3nt: TGTGCCAGCAGCCGGGACGGTTATAGCAATCAGCCCCAGCATTTT
d_gene: NA; v_gene: TRBV19; j_gene: TRBJ2-3; abundance: NA; CDR3aa: CASSIASVGTQYF; CDR3nt: TGTGCCAGTAGTATAGCTAGCGTTGGTACGCAGTATTTT
d_gene: NA; v_gene: TRBV29-1; j_gene: TRBJ2-1; abundance: NA; CDR3aa: CSVGGRVSYNEQFF; CDR3nt: TGCAGCGTTGGCGGAAGAGTCTCCTACAATGAGCAGTTCTTC
d_gene: TRBD1; v_gene: TRBV7-9; j_gene: TRBJ2-5; abundance: NA; CDR3aa: CASSLVGTGVQETQYF; CDR3nt: TGTGCCAGCAGCTTAGTCGGGACAGGGGTCCAAGAGACCCAGTACTTC
d_gene: TRBD1; v_gene: TRBV9; j_gene: TRBJ1-1; abundance: few; CDR3aa: CASSIMDRENTEAFF; CDR3nt: TGTGCCAGCAGCATCATGGACAGGGAAAACACTGAAGCTTTCTTT
d_gene: TRBD1; v_gene: TRBV11-3; j_gene: TRBJ2-7; abundance: NA; CDR3aa: CASSLGGTGTYEQYF; CDR3nt: TGTGCCAGCAGCTTAGGCGGGACAGGAACCTACGAGCAGTACTTC
d_gene: NA; v_gene: TRBV6-6; j_gene: TRBJ1-3; abundance: NA; CDR3aa: CASSRGRAESGNTIYF; CDR3nt: TGTGCCAGCAGCCGCGGCCGGGCCGAGAGTGGAAACACCATATATTTT
d_gene: TRBD1; v_gene: TRBV7-9; j_gene: TRBJ2-6; abundance: NA; CDR3aa: CASSFSGQGAGGANVLTF; CDR3nt: TGTGCCAGCAGCTTTTCGGGACAGGGGGCGGGAGGGGCCAACGTCCTGACTTTC
d_gene: NA; v_gene: TRBV7-2; j_gene: TRBJ1-1; abundance: NA; CDR3aa: CASSLRGHTEAFF; CDR3nt: TGTGCCAGCAGCTTAAGGGGCCACACTGAAGCTTTCTTT
d_gene: NA; v_gene: TRBV27; j_gene: TRBJ2-2; abundance: NA; CDR3aa: CASGGPSPTGELFF; CDR3nt: TGTGCCAGCGGGGGGCCCTCCCCCACCGGGGAGCTGTTTTTT